The clone carrying this T cell receptor beta chain has ten or more counts. Its antigen is not identified. The sample comes from a study of CD8 T cells in ankylosing spondylitis. The study's findings and limits: One TCR beta motif, made up of eight highly homologous variants, appeared characteristic of ankylosing spondylitis blood.

The CDR3 has 14 residues. V shed 6 bases, J shed 2 bases, and the junction held 9 bases outside the gene matches. Germline V CDR1 and CDR2: DFQATT, SNEGSKA (reference sequence). MiXCR, run by TCRdb on the 5' RACE reads, gives a single entry per CDR3 protein. This sample has fewer than 550,000 distinct CDR3 sequences, with approximately 5% found just once. The sequencing input was blood, either unsorted or a sorted T cell fraction (not recorded which). The origin of this receptor is a male donor with ankylosing spondylitis. The V call is TRBV20-1, the J call TRBJ2-7; 8 bases align to TRBD2. This chain's CDR3 is CSANGGGTTYEQYF. The CDR3 nucleotides are TGCAGTGCGAACGGCGGGGGGACCACCTACGAGCAGTACTTC.